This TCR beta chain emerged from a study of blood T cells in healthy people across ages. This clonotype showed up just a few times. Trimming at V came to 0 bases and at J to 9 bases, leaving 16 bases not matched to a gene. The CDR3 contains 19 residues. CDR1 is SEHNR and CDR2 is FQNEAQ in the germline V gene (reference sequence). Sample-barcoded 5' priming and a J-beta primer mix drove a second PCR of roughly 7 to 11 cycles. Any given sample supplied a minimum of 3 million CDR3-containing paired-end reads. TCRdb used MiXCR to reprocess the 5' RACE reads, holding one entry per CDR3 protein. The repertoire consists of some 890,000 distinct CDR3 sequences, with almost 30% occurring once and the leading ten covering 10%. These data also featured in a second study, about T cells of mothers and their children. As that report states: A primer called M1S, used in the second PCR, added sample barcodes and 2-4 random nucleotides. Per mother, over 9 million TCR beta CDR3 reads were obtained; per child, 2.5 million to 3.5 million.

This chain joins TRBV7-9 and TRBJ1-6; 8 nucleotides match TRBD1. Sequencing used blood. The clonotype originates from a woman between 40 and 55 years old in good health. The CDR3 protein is CASSLALDRGRDISSPLHF. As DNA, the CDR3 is TGTGCCAGCAGCTTAGCCCTAGACAGGGGAAGAGATATTAGTTCACCCCTCCACTTT.